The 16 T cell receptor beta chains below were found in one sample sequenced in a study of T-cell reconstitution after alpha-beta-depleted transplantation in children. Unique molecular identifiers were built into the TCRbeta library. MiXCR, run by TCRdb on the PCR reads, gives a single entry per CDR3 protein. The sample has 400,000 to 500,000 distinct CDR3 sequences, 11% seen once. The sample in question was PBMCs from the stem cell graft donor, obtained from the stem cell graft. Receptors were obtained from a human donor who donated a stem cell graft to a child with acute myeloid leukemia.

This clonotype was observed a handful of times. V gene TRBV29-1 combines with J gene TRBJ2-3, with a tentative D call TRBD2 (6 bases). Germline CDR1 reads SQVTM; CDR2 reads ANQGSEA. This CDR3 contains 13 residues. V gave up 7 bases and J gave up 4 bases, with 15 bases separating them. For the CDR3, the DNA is TGCAGCGCCGCAGGTGGGGGGTCAGATACGCAGTATTTT. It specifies CSAAGGGSDTQYF.

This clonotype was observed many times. The CDR3 sequence is CSASKPGAKNIQYF. In nucleotides, the CDR3 is TGCAGTGCTAGCAAACCGGGAGCCAAAAACATTCAGTACTTC. The rearrangement links TRBV20-1 to TRBJ2-4; D is undetermined. V lost 3 bases and J lost 0, with 9 bases in between. Germline V lookup: CDR1 DFQATT, CDR2 SNEGSKA (reference sequence). The CDR3 runs to 14 residues.

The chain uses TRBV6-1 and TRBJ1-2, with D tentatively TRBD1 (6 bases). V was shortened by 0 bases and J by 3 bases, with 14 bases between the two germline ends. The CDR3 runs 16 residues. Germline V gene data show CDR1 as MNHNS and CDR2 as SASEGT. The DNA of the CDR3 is TGTGCCAGCAGTGAAGCTTGGACAGCTTACCACTATGGCTACACCTTC. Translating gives CASSEAWTAYHYGYTF.

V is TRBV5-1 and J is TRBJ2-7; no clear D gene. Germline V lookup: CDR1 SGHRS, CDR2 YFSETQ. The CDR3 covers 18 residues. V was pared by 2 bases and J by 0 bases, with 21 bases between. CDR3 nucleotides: TGCGCCAGCAGCTTCGGTGTGTTAGCCAGAGTCGACTCCTACGAGCAGTACTTC. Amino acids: CASSFGVLARVDSYEQYF.

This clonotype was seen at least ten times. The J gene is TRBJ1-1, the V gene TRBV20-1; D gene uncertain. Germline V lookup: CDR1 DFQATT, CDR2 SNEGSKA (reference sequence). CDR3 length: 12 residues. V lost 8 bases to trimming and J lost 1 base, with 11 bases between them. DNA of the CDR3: TGCAGTACCCCGGCAGAGAACACTGAAGCTTTCTTT. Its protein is CSTPAENTEAFF.

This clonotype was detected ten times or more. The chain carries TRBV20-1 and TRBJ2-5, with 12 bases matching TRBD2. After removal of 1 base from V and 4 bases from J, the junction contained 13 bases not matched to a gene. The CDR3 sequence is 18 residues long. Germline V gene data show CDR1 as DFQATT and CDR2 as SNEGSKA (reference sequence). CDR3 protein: CSARVVASGGAMRETQYF. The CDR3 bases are TGCAGTGCTAGAGTCGTGGCTAGCGGGGGGGCGATGCGAGAGACCCAGTACTTC.

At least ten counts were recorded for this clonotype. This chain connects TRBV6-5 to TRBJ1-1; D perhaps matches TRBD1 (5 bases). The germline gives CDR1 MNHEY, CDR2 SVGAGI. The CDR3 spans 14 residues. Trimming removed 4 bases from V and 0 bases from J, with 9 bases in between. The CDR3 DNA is TGTGCCAGCAGTTCCGCGGGACTGAACACTGAAGCTTTCTTT. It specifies CASSSAGLNTEAFF.

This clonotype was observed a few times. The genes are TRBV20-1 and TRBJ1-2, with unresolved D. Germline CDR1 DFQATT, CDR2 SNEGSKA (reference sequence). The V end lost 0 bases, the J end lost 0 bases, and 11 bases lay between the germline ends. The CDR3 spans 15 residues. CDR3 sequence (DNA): TGCAGTGCTAGAGAGGTCTCAGAGACTAACTATGGCTACACCTTC. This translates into CSAREVSETNYGYTF.

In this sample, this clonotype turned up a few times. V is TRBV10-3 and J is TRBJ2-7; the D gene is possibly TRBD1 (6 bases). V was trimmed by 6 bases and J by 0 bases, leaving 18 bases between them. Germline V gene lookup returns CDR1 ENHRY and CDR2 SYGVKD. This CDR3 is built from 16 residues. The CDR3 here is CAIRGATGLSSYEQYF. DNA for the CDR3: TGTGCCATCAGGGGGGCCACAGGGTTGAGCTCCTACGAGCAGTACTTC.

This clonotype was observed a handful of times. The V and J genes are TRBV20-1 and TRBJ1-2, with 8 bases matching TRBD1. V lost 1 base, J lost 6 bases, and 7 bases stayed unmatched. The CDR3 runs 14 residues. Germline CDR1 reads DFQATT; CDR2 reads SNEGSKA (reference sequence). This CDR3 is CSARGTGTYNGYTF. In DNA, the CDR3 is TGCAGTGCTAGAGGGACAGGGACATATAATGGCTACACCTTC.

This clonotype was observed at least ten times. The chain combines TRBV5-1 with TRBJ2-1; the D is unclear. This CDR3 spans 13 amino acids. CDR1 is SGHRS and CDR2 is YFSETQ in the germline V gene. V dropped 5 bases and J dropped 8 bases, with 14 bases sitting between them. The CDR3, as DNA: TGCGCCAGCAGTGAGCCACCTCGGGATGAGCAGTTCTTC. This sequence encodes CASSEPPRDEQFF.

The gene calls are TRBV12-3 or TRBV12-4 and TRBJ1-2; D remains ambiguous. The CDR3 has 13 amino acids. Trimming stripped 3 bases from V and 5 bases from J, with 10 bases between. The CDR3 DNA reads TGTGCCAGCAGTTTTAGGGTCTTTTATGGCTACACCTTC. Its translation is CASSFRVFYGYTF.

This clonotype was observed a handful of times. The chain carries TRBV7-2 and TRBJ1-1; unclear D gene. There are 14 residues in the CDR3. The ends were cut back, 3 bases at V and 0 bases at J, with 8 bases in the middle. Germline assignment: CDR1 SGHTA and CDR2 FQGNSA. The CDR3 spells CASSLNILNTEAFF. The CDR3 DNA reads TGTGCCAGCAGCTTGAACATATTGAACACTGAAGCTTTCTTT. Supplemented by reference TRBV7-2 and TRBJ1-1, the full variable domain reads GAGVSQSPSNKVTEKGKDVELRCDPISGHTALYWYRQSLGQGLEFLIYFQGNSAPDKSGLPSDRFSAERTGGSVSTLTIQRTQQEDSAVYLCASSLNILNTEAFFGQGTRLTVV.

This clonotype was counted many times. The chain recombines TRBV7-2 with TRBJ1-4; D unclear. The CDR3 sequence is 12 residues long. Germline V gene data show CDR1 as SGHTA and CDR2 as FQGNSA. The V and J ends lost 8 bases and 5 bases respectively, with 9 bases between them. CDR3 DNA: TGTGCCAGCCGGATAGGGAATGAAAAACTGTTTTTT. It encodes CASRIGNEKLFF.

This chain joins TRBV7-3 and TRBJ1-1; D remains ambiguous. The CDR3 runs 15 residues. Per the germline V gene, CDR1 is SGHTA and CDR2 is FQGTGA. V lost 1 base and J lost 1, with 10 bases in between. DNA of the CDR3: TGTGCCAGCAGCTTAAGTTTAGAGGGGAACACTGAAGCTTTCTTT. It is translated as CASSLSLEGNTEAFF.

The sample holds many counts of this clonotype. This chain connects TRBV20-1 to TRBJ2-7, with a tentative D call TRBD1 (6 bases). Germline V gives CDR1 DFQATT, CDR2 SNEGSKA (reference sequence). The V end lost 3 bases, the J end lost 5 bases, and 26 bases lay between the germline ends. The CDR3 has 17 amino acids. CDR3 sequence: CSARGRTGMKGFDEQYF. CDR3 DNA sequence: TGCAGTGCTAGGGGACGAACAGGGATGAAGGGTTTTGACGAGCAGTACTTC.